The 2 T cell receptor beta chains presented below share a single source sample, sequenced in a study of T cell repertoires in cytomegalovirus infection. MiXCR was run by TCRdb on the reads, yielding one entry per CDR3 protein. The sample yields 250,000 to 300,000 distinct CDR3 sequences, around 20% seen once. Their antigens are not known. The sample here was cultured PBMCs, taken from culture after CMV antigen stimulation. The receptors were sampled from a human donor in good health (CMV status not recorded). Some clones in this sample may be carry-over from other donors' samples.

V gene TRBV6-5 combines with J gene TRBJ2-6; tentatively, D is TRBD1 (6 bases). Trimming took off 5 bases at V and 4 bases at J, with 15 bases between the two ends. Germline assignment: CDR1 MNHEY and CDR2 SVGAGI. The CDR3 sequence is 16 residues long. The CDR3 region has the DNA TGTGCCAGCAGTAACCAGGGGAGACGAGGGGCCAACGTCCTGACTTTC. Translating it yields CASSNQGRRGANVLTF.

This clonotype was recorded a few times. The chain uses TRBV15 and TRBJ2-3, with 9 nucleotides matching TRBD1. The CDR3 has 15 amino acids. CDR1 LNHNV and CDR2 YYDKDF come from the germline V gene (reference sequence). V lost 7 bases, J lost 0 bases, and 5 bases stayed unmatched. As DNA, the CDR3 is TGTGCCACCATGCACGGACAGGGGAGCACAGATACGCAGTATTTT. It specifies CATMHGQGSTDTQYF.